This TCR beta chain was obtained from a study of blood T cell repertoires in COVID-19. The assay was immunoSEQ multiplex PCR, and TCRdb's table has in-frame clones only and misses some. The repertoire holds 300,000 to 400,000 clones, over 75% seen once, with over 0.95% in the top ten. Sequenced material: PBMCs or T cells enriched from blood (not recorded which). The sequence was collected from a man in his late teens or twenties who had recovered from COVID-19.

The CDR3 is CSVVRTLLANEQFF. In DNA, the CDR3 is TGCAGCGTCGTGAGGACACTATTAGCCAATGAGCAGTTCTTC. This chain uses TRBV29-1 with TRBJ2-1; a weak D match, TRBD1 (5 bases). Per germline, CDR1 SQVTM and CDR2 ANQGSEA. This CDR3 spans 14 amino acids. The V and J ends lost 6 bases and 6 bases respectively, with 18 bases between them.